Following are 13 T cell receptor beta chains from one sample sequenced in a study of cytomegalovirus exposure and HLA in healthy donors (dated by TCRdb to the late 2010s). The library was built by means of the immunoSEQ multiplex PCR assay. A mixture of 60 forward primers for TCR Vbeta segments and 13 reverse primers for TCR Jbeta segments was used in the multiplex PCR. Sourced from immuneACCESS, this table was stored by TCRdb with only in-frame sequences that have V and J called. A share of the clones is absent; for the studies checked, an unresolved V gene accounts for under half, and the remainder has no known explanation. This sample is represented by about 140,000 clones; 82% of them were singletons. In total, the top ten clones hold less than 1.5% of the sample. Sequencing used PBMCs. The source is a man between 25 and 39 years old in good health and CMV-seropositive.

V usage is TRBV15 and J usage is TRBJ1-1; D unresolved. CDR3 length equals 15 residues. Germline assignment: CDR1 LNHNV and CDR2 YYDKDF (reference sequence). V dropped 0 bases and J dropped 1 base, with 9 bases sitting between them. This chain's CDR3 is CATSRDIQANTEAFF. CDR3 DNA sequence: TGTGCCACCAGCAGAGATATTCAGGCGAACACTGAAGCTTTCTTT.

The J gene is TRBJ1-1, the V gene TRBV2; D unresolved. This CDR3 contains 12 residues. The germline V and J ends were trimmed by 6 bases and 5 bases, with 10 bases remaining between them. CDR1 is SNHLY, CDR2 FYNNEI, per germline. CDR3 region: CASRKEWTEAFF. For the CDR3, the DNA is TGTGCCAGCAGGAAGGAGTGGACTGAAGCTTTCTTT.

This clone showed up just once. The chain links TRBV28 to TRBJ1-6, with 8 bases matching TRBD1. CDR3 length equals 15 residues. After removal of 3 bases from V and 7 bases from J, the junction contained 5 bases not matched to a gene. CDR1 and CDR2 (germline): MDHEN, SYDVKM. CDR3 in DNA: TGTGCCAGCAGTTTGCCTACAGGGGGGAATTCACCCCTCCACTTT. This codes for CASSLPTGGNSPLHF.

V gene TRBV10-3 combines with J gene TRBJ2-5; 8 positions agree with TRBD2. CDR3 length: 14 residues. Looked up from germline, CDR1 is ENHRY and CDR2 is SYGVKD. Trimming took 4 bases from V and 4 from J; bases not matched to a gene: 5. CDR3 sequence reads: CAISVTGGGETQYF. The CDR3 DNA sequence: TGTGCCATCAGTGTAACCGGGGGGGGAGAGACCCAGTACTTC.

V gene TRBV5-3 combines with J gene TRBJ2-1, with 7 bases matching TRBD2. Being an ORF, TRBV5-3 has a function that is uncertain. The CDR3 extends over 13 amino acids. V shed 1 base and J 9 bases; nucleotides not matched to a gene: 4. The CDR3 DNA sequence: TGTGCCAGAAGCTTGCAGCGGGAAGGTGAGCAGTTCTTC. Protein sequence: CARSLQREGEQFF.

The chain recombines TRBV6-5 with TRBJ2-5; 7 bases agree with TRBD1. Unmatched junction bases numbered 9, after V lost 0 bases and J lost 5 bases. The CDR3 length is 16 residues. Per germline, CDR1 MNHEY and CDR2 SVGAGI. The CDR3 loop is CASSYSRGPYVETQYF. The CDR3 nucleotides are TGTGCCAGCAGTTACTCGAGGGGGCCTTATGTGGAGACCCAGTACTTC.

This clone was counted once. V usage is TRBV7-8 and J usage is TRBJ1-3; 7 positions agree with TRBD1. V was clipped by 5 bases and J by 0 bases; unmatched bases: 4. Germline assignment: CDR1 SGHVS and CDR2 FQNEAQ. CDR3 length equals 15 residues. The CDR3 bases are TGTGCCAGCAGCCGGGACAGCCTCTCTGGAAACACCATATATTTT. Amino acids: CASSRDSLSGNTIYF. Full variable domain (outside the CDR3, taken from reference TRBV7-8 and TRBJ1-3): GAGVSQSPRYKVAKRGQDVALRCDPISGHVSLFWYQQALGQGPEFLTYFQNEAQLDKSGLPSDRFFAERPEGSVSTLKIQRTQQEDSAVYLCASSRDSLSGNTIYFGEGSWLTVV.

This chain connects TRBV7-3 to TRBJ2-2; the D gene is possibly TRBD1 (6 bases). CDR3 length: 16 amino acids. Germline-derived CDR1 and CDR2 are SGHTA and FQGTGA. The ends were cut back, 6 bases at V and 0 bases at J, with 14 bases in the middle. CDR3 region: CASRVQGAANTGELFF. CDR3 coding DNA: TGTGCCAGCAGGGTACAGGGAGCCGCGAACACCGGGGAGCTGTTTTTT.

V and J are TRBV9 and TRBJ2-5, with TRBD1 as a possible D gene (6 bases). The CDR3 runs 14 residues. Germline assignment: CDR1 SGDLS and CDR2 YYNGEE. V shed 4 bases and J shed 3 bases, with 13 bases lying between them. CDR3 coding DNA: TGTGCCAGCAGCTCCAGGGGAACCAAAGAGACCCAGTACTTC. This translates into CASSSRGTKETQYF.

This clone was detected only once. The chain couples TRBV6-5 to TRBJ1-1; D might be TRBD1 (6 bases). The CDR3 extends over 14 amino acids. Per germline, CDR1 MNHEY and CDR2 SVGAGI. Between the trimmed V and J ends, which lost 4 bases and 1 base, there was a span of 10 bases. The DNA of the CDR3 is TGTGCCAGCAGTTGGTCGACAGGGAACACTGAAGCTTTCTTT. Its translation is CASSWSTGNTEAFF.

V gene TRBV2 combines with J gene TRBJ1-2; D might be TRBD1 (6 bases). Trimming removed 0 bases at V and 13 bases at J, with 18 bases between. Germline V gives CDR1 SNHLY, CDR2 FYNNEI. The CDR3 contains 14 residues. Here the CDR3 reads CASSEALSGTDSTF. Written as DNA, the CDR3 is TGTGCCAGCAGTGAAGCGCTTTCCGGGACGGACAGCACCTTC.

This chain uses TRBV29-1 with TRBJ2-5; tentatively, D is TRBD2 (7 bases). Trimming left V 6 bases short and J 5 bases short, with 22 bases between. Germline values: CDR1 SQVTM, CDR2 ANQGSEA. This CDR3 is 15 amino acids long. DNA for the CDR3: TGCAGCGTCAACACCCCAGCCAAGGGGGGGGAGACCCAGTACTTC. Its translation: CSVNTPAKGGETQYF.

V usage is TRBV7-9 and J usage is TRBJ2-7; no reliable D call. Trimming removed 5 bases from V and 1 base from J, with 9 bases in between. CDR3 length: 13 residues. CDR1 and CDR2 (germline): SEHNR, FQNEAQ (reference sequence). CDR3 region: CASSPPGSYEQYF. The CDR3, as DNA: TGTGCCAGCAGCCCCCCCGGGTCCTACGAGCAGTACTTC.